These T cell receptor beta chains were read from a single sample in a study of cytomegalovirus exposure and HLA in healthy donors. TCRdb's table, derived via immunoSEQ multiplex PCR, lists solely in-frame clones and lacks some. The sample records 180,000 or so clones, roughly 9.5% being singletons. Sequencing was done on a sample of PBMCs. These receptors were obtained from a woman between 25 and 40 years old in good health and CMV-seropositive. The CDR3 runs from the conserved cysteine through the conserved F or W. D genes are given only for firm matches.

v_gene	j_gene	d_gene	CDR3aa
TRBV10-2	TRBJ2-1	-	CASSAGHLSSYNEQFF
TRBV5-1	TRBJ2-1	TRBD2	CASSLGVAGYNEQFF
TRBV7-9	TRBJ1-1	-	CASSLTTGSAEAFF
TRBV6-1	TRBJ2-2	-	CASSMTSDGELFF
TRBV7-9	TRBJ2-3	-	CASSLAQGRDTQYF
TRBV19	TRBJ2-7	TRBD2	CASSIGGSGTYEQYF
TRBV2	TRBJ2-3	TRBD1	CASRELRGTADTQYF
TRBV6-5	TRBJ1-1	-	CASGLGRGNTEAFF
TRBV5-1	TRBJ2-2	-	CASSFTSNTGELFF
TRBV2	TRBJ2-6	TRBD1	CASRTGSGANVLTF
TRBV28	TRBJ2-5	TRBD1	CASSPSGTGGEETQYF
TRBV18	TRBJ2-1	-	CASSPPSGRDNEQFF
TRBV7-9	TRBJ2-1	TRBD1	CASSQPGTASVNEQFF
TRBV11-2	TRBJ2-3	-	CASSLGRDLTDTQYF
TRBV4-1	TRBJ2-1	TRBD2	CASSQDHLAEGNEQFF
TRBV30	TRBJ1-5	TRBD1	CAWNPGQGRGNQPQHF
TRBV20-1	TRBJ2-3	-	CSANRRPGQYF
TRBV25-1	TRBJ1-2	-	CASSEERRGGGYTF
TRBV19	TRBJ2-7	TRBD2	CASSLRTSGSGEQYF
TRBV7-3	TRBJ2-1	-	CASSLGRGYNEQFF
TRBV6-1	TRBJ1-2	-	CASSYRNYGYTF
TRBV6-1	TRBJ2-1	TRBD2	CASSEEASGRIGYNEQFF
TRBV6-1	TRBJ1-2	-	CASSEPFGYTF
TRBV9	TRBJ2-3	-	CASSVPGMDTQYF
TRBV11-2	TRBJ2-5	-	CASSRRGSGEETQYF
TRBV5-1	-	TRBD1	CASSLATGGLADEQYF
TRBV9	TRBJ2-1	-	CASSVEGGSGEQFF
TRBV27	TRBJ1-3	-	CASSDSYSGNTIYF
TRBV11-2	TRBJ1-1	-	CASSLTRNTEAFF
TRBV18	TRBJ2-5	-	CASSPEGQRETQYF
TRBV29-1	TRBJ1-1	-	CSVEQAMNTEAFF
TRBV5-1	TRBJ1-3	-	CASHPPSGTGNTIYF
TRBV2	TRBJ2-7	-	CASREDYVLEQYF
TRBV7-9	TRBJ2-3	-	CASSLDRYSDTQYF
TRBV7-2	TRBJ2-1	TRBD2	CASSTSGVSYNEQFF
TRBV7-9	TRBJ2-5	-	CASSLGQQETQYF
TRBV6-1	TRBJ2-2	-	CASTLGSGPGELFF
TRBV19	TRBJ1-1	-	CASRIFSTGSTEAFF
TRBV6-1	TRBJ1-1	-	CASSESREGNTEAFF
TRBV6-5	TRBJ2-1	TRBD2	CASSYGASGGNEQFF
TRBV19	TRBJ2-3	-	CASSIERFTDTQYF
TRBV27	TRBJ2-1	TRBD2	CASSPPGLAGGPYNEQFF
TRBV6-4	TRBJ1-5	TRBD1	CASRECTRQGEVQPQHF